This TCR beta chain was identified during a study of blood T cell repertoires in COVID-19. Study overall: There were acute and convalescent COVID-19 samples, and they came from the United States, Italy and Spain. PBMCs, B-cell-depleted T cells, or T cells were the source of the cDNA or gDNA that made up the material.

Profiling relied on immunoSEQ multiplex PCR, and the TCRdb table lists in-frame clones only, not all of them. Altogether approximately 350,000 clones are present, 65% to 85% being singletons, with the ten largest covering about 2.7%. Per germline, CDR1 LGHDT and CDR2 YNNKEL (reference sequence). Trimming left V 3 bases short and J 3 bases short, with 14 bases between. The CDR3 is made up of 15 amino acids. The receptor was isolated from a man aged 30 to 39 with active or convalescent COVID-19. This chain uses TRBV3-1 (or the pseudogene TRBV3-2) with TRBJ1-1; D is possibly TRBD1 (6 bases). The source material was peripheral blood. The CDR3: CASSHPLGQYTEAFF. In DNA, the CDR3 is TGTGCCAGCAGCCATCCCCTCGGACAGTACACTGAAGCTTTCTTT.